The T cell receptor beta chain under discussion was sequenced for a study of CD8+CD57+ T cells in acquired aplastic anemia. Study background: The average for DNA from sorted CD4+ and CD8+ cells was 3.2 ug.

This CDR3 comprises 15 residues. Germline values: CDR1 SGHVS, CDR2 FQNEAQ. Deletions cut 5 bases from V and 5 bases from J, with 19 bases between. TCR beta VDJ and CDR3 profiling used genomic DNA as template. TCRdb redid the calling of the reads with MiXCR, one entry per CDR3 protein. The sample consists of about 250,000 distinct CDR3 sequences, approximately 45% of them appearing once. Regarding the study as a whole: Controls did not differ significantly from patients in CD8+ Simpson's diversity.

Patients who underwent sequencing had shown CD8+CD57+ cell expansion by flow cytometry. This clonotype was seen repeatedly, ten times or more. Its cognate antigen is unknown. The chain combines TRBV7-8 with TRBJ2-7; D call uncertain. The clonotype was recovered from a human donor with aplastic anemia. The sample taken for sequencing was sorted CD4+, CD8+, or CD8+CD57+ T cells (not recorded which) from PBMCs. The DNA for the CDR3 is TGTGCCAGCAGCGCGACGACCACGGGTGCCAACGAGCAGTACTTC. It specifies CASSATTTGANEQYF.